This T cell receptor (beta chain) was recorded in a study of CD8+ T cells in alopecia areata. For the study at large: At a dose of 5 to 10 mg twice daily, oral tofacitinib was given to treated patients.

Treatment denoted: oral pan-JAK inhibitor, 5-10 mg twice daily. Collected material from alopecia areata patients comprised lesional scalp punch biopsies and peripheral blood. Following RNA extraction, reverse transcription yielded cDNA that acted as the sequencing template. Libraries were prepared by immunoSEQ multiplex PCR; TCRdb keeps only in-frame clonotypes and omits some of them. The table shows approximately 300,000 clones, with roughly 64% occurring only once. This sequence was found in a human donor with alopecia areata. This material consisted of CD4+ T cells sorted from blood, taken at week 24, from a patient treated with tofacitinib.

CDR3 bases: TGCGCCAGCAGCTTGACGGACAGGGTGAACACTGAAGCTTTCTTT. The encoded protein is CASSLTDRVNTEAFF. The chain is built from TRBV5-1 and TRBJ1-1, with 8 bases fitting TRBD1. The V gene end was trimmed by 1 base and the J gene end by 0 bases; junction bases not matched to a gene: 2. Germline assignment: CDR1 SGHRS and CDR2 YFSETQ. The CDR3 covers 15 residues.